A single sample is the source of the 26 T cell receptor beta chains below, sequenced in a study of shared clonotypes between healthy human individuals. Using immunoSEQ multiplex PCR, the repertoire was profiled, and TCRdb retains in-frame clones only, with some absent. Of under 650,000 clones listed, roughly 95% are singletons. Sequencing input: naive CD4+ T cells sorted from blood. As to subset: CD45RA+ positively selected. The receptors originated from a woman aged 25 to 45 in good health.

The chain is built from TRBV4-1 and TRBJ2-1, with 11 bases identical to TRBD2. The J segment lost 4 bases and the V segment lost 4 bases, leaving 6 bases of the junction unmatched. CDR3 length: 16 residues. The germline V gene encodes CDR1 MGHRA and CDR2 YSYEKL. The CDR3 DNA follows: TGCGCCAGCAGCCCAGCGGGACTAGCGGCATACAATGAGCAGTTCTTC. It translates to CASSPAGLAAYNEQFF.

This clone was counted a single time. The chain couples TRBV5-1 to TRBJ2-7; possible D gene TRBD1, 6 bases. This CDR3 is 13 amino acids long. From germline, CDR1 is SGHRS and CDR2 YFSETQ. V was trimmed by 2 bases and J by 5 bases, leaving 11 bases between them. The CDR3 spells CASSFGRGDEQYF. The CDR3 nucleotides read TGCGCCAGCAGCTTCGGCAGGGGAGACGAGCAGTACTTC. The whole variable domain, filled in from reference TRBV5-1 and TRBJ2-7, reads KAGVTQTPRYLIKTRGQQVTLSCSPISGHRSVSWYQQTPGQGLQFLFEYFSETQRNKGNFPGRFSGRQFSNSRSEMNVSTLELGDSALYLCASSFGRGDEQYFGPGTRLTVT.

The rearrangement joins TRBV6-7 to TRBJ1-2; no clear D. TRBV6-7 is flagged as an ORF with uncertain function. This CDR3 has 14 amino acids. The V gene lost 5 bases and the J gene lost 3 bases, with 13 bases spanning the gap. The CDR3 DNA follows: TGTGCCAGCAGTAGCCGTGATGCGGACTATGGCTACACCTTC. This translates into CASSSRDADYGYTF.

The genes are TRBV29-1 and TRBJ1-1, with a possible D match to TRBD1 (5 bases). Looked up from germline, CDR1 is SQVTM and CDR2 is ANQGSEA. Trimming cost V 4 bases and J 7 bases, with 13 bases left between them. The CDR3 has 12 amino acids. The CDR3 region has the DNA TGCAGCGTTGCGACTCCGAGGGGTGAAGCTTTCTTT. As protein: CSVATPRGEAFF.

The chain has TRBV7-8 and TRBJ1-6; no clear D. The length of the CDR3 is 16 residues. Germline-derived CDR1 and CDR2 are SGHVS and FQNEAQ. With 1 base removed from V and 9 bases from J, the gap between germline ends came to 16 bases. The CDR3 loop is CASSLGSPGFVSPLHF. The CDR3 DNA reads as TGTGCCAGCAGCTTAGGGTCGCCCGGGTTCGTTTCACCCCTCCACTTT.

J is TRBJ2-5 and V is TRBV4-1, with 8 bases that match TRBD2. The ends lost 1 base at V and 11 bases at J; junction bases unmatched: 6. From germline, CDR1 is MGHRA and CDR2 YSYEKL. The CDR3 runs to 13 residues. The CDR3 loop reads CASSQVFSGVQYF. The CDR3 DNA reads TGCGCCAGCAGCCAAGTCTTTAGCGGGGTTCAGTACTTC.

The chain carries TRBV18 and TRBJ2-2; D is unclear. This CDR3 contains 16 residues. Trimming took off 4 bases at V and 5 bases at J, with 17 bases between the two ends. The germline V gene has CDR1 KGHSH and CDR2 LQKENI. CDR3 sequence reads: CASSQTAGKETGELFF. CDR3 sequence (DNA): TGTGCCAGCTCACAAACCGCAGGAAAGGAGACCGGGGAGCTGTTTTTT.

This sequence joins TRBV7-9 and TRBJ2-5; possible D gene TRBD1, 6 bases. The germline V and J ends were trimmed by 0 bases and 2 bases, with 7 bases remaining between them. Germline assignment: CDR1 SEHNR and CDR2 FQNEAQ (reference sequence). The CDR3 has 14 amino acids. The CDR3 DNA sequence: TGTGCCAGCAGCTTAGCGGGGACACAAGAGACCCAGTACTTC. This gives the protein CASSLAGTQETQYF.

This sequence joins TRBV18 and TRBJ2-2; D is uncertain. The V end lost 3 bases, the J end lost 5 bases, and 10 bases lay between the germline ends. The CDR3 extends over 14 amino acids. The germline V gene encodes CDR1 KGHSH and CDR2 LQKENI. CDR3 sequence reads: CASSPLSETGELFF. The CDR3 region has the DNA TGTGCCAGCTCACCTCTAAGTGAGACCGGGGAGCTGTTTTTT.

The chain has TRBV14 and TRBJ1-4; 10 bases are a match to TRBD1. Germline CDR1 reads SGHDN; CDR2 reads FVKESK. With 5 bases clipped from V and 7 bases from J, the junction kept 4 bases outside the gene matches. There are 14 residues in the CDR3. CDR3 nucleotide sequence: TGTGCCAGCAGCTACCGGGACAGGGGTGAAAAACTGTTTTTT. This sequence encodes CASSYRDRGEKLFF.

CDR3 amino acids: CASSADRFANYGYTF. The CDR3 DNA sequence: TGTGCCAGCAGCGCTGACAGATTTGCTAACTATGGCTACACCTTC. The genes are TRBV6-1 and TRBJ1-2; weak D call: TRBD1 (5 bases). The CDR3 consists of 15 residues. With 6 bases removed from V and 0 bases from J, the gap between germline ends came to 14 bases. Germline V CDR1 and CDR2: MNHNS, SASEGT.

This chain connects TRBV28 to TRBJ2-2; no clear D. V lost 7 bases and J 4 bases, leaving 7 bases between the germline ends. Germline lookup yields CDR1 MDHEN and CDR2 SYDVKM. CDR3 size: 12 residues. The CDR3 DNA is TGTGCCAGCACCGGGTTCACCGGGGAGCTGTTTTTT. Translation: CASTGFTGELFF.

The V call is TRBV19, the J call TRBJ2-7; 8 bases align to TRBD2. With 7 bases clipped from V and 4 bases from J, the junction kept 9 bases outside the gene matches. The CDR3 is 14 amino acids. Germline CDR1 reads LNHDA; CDR2 reads SQIVND (reference sequence). The CDR3 DNA follows: TGTGCCAGTACCAGAGCAGCGGGAGCATACGAGCAGTACTTC. Translated: CASTRAAGAYEQYF.

The chain recombines TRBV11-2 with TRBJ2-4; D is perhaps TRBD1 (6 bases). Germline assignment: CDR1 SGHAT and CDR2 FQNNGV. V lost 0 bases, J lost 3 bases, and 6 bases lay in between. This CDR3 is 14 amino acids long. The CDR3 nucleotides are TGTGCCAGCAGCTTAGACAGGGGCAAAAACATTCAGTACTTC. Translated, it gives CASSLDRGKNIQYF.

In its sample, this clone was seen a few times. The gene calls are TRBV6-6 and TRBJ1-1, with a possible D match to TRBD1 (5 bases). The V gene's germline CDR1 is MNHNY and CDR2 SVGAGI (reference sequence). Trimming pared 8 bases from V and 2 bases from J, leaving 6 bases between. CDR3 length equals 11 residues. CDR3 protein: CASGDNTEAFF. The CDR3 DNA reads as TGTGCCAGCGGGGACAACACTGAAGCTTTCTTT.

The chain combines TRBV28 with TRBJ2-1, with D possibly being TRBD1 or TRBD2 (5 bases each). Germline lookup yields CDR1 MDHEN and CDR2 SYDVKM. V lost 3 bases to trimming and J lost 5 bases, with 14 bases between them. CDR3 length equals 15 residues. CDR3 amino acids: CASSFRGRGDNEQFF. CDR3 nucleotide sequence: TGTGCCAGCAGTTTTCGAGGGAGAGGGGACAATGAGCAGTTCTTC.

V is TRBV28 and J is TRBJ1-4; possibly TRBD1 for D (5 bases). Trimming shortened V by 7 bases and J by 8 bases, and 17 bases separated the two germline ends. Germline V CDR1 and CDR2: MDHEN, SYDVKM. This CDR3 region has 14 residues. DNA of the CDR3: TGTGCCAGCACCACCCCCGGGGGTCAGGAAAAACTGTTTTTT. It codes for CASTTPGGQEKLFF. Drawing the rest from reference TRBV28 and TRBJ1-4, the complete variable domain is DVKVTQSSRYLVKRTGEKVFLECVQDMDHENMFWYRQDPGLGLRLIYFSYDVKMKEKGDIPEGYSVSREKKERFSLILESASTNQTSMYLCASTTPGGQEKLFFGSGTQLSVL.

This chain connects TRBV5-6 to TRBJ2-7, with D maybe TRBD2 (6 bases). The V gene lost 4 bases and the J gene lost 2 bases, with 16 bases spanning the gap. The CDR3 is made up of 15 amino acids. Germline V gene sequence: CDR1 SGHDT, CDR2 YYEEEE. CDR3 sequence (DNA): TGTGCCAGCAGCAACCGGGACTTTTCACCCTACGAGCAGTACTTC. Translating it yields CASSNRDFSPYEQYF.

This clone was seen once. This sequence joins TRBV10-1 and TRBJ2-1; no clear D gene. From germline, CDR1 is WNHNN and CDR2 SYGVQD (reference sequence). The CDR3 has 11 amino acids. Trimming took 4 bases from V and 6 from J, leaving 4 bases between them. CDR3 sequence (DNA): TGCGCCAGCAGTGTGATCAATGAGCAGTTCTTC. Translated: CASSVINEQFF.

CDR3 protein: CASGRHEKNIQYF. CDR3 sequence (DNA): TGTGCCAGTGGGAGACATGAAAAAAACATTCAGTACTTC. The chain uses TRBV19 and TRBJ2-4; maybe TRBD2 (5 bases). Trimming removed 8 bases from V and 4 bases from J, with 12 bases in between. Germline-derived CDR1 and CDR2 are LNHDA and SQIVND (reference sequence). The CDR3 extends over 13 amino acids.

The chain employs TRBV27 and TRBJ2-3; perhaps TRBD1 as D (5 bases). V shed 6 bases and J shed 3 bases, with 16 bases lying between them. CDR1 and CDR2 from the germline V gene are MNHEY and SMNVEV (reference sequence). The CDR3 spans 15 residues. CDR3 DNA sequence: TGTGCCAGCAGCCCCCAGGTGGCAGGGACAGATACGCAGTATTTT. This encodes CASSPQVAGTDTQYF.

The chain combines TRBV7-2 with TRBJ2-7; D unresolved. Trimming shortened V by 1 base and J by 0 bases, and 13 bases separated the two germline ends. Germline V lookup: CDR1 SGHTA, CDR2 FQGNSA. The CDR3 contains 16 residues. CDR3 sequence (DNA): TGTGCCAGCAGCTTAGGTTCCGGATCAGGCTCCTACGAGCAGTACTTC. This sequence encodes CASSLGSGSGSYEQYF.

The V gene is TRBV5-1, the J gene TRBJ2-7, with 12 bases fitting TRBD2. Looked up from germline, CDR1 is SGHRS and CDR2 is YFSETQ. The CDR3 consists of 15 residues. J gave up 3 bases and V 4 bases, and 5 bases lay outside the gene matches. DNA of the CDR3: TGCGCCAGCAGCATGACTAGCGGGAGAAGCTACGAGCAGTACTTC. Protein sequence: CASSMTSGRSYEQYF.

Details on this clone: The identical CDR3 is also encoded by other nucleotide sequences in the sample. V and J are TRBV18 and TRBJ1-1; D is possibly TRBD1 (5 bases). Germline CDR1 and CDR2: KGHSH and LQKENI. Trimming shortened V by 3 bases and J by 1 base, and 6 bases separated the two germline ends. The CDR3 is made up of 13 amino acids. CDR3 sequence (DNA): TGTGCCAGCTCACCCCAGGGGAACACTGAAGCTTTCTTT. Its protein is CASSPQGNTEAFF. Variable domain in full (rest from reference TRBV18 and TRBJ1-1): NAGVMQNPRHLVRRRGQEARLRCSPMKGHSHVYWYRQLPEEGLKFMVYLQKENIIDESGMPKERFSAEFPKEGPSILRIQQVVRGDSAAYFCASSPQGNTEAFFGQGTRLTVV.

The genes are TRBV5-1 and TRBJ2-5; 7 nucleotides match TRBD1. Matching the DNA end better, TRBJ2-7 makes the J call doubtful. In germline, CDR1 is SGHRS, CDR2 YFSETQ. This CDR3 has 14 amino acids. CDR3 in DNA: TGCGCCAGCAGCTGGAACAGGGGTCCCTACGAGCAGTACTTC. The encoded protein is CASSWNRGPYEQYF.

V gene TRBV27 combines with J gene TRBJ2-5, with 8 bases fitting TRBD1. J lost 11 bases, V lost 3 bases, and 8 bases had no gene match. CDR1 is MNHEY and CDR2 is SMNVEV in the germline V gene (reference sequence). This CDR3 is built from 13 residues. The CDR3 sequence is CASSFMVDREQYF. The CDR3 nucleotides are TGTGCCAGCAGTTTTATGGTGGACAGGGAGCAGTACTTC.